One sample yielded the 14 T cell receptor beta chains listed below, sequenced in a study of blood T cell repertoires in COVID-19. Here immunoSEQ multiplex PCR was the method, and the copy in TCRdb shows in-frame clones only, minus some. The sample consists of more than 250,000 clones, approximately 83% of them appearing once. The sequenced sample was PBMCs or T cells enriched from blood (not recorded which). The receptors derive from a man younger than 45 who had recovered from COVID-19.

The chain recombines TRBV7-8 with TRBJ2-7, with D possibly TRBD1 on 7 matching bases. V lost 3 bases and J lost 5, with 17 bases in between. The germline V gene has CDR1 SGHVS and CDR2 FQNEAQ. CDR3 length equals 15 residues. The CDR3 DNA reads TGTGCCAGCAGCTTCCGCGGGACAGCCGTCGACGAGCAGTACTTC. Translating gives CASSFRGTAVDEQYF.

CDR3 region: CASSLRSGMDTEAFF. The CDR3 DNA follows: TGTGCCAGCAGCTTGCGCTCCGGTATGGACACTGAAGCTTTCTTT. The chain couples TRBV5-5 to TRBJ1-1, with unresolved D. This CDR3 region has 15 residues. V lost 1 base, J lost 3 bases, and 13 bases lay in between. Germline V gene sequence: CDR1 SGHKS, CDR2 YYEKEE (reference sequence).

In its sample, this clone was seen a few times. The genes are TRBV7-9 and TRBJ1-1, with no clear D. The CDR3 has 15 amino acids. Trimming stripped 2 bases from V and 3 bases from J, with 13 bases between. Germline CDR1 SEHNR, CDR2 FQNEAQ (reference sequence). Written as DNA, the CDR3 is TGTGCCAGCAGCTTACTTGGCTCGGCGGACACTGAAGCTTTCTTT. Translating it yields CASSLLGSADTEAFF.

A single count supports this clone. This chain connects TRBV18 to TRBJ1-4; D ambiguous. The CDR3 loop spans 14 amino acids. V was trimmed by 3 bases and J by 10 bases, leaving 15 bases between them. Germline CDR1 reads KGHSH; CDR2 reads LQKENI. As DNA, the CDR3 is TGTGCCAGCTCACCGGAGGACGTTTCTGGAAAACTGTTTTTT. The encoded protein is CASSPEDVSGKLFF.

The chain joins TRBV9 to TRBJ2-5; maybe TRBD1 (6 bases). With 3 bases removed from V and 0 bases from J, the gap between germline ends came to 15 bases. Germline V gene lookup returns CDR1 SGDLS and CDR2 YYNGEE. This CDR3 comprises 16 residues. The DNA for the CDR3 is TGTGCCAGCAGCGCTAGTCAGGGGTGGGACCAAGAGACCCAGTACTTC. Translating gives CASSASQGWDQETQYF.

This sequence joins TRBV10-3 and TRBJ1-5; D ambiguous. The CDR3 runs 13 residues. Germline V lookup: CDR1 ENHRY, CDR2 SYGVKD. The CDR3: CATRLYSNQPQHF. CDR3 sequence (DNA): TGTGCTACCAGACTCTATAGCAATCAGCCCCAGCATTTT.

The chain carries TRBV30 and TRBJ2-1; possibly TRBD2 for D (5 bases). CDR3 length equals 13 residues. Trimming stripped 0 bases from V and 8 bases from J, with 11 bases between. Germline values: CDR1 GTSNPN, CDR2 SVGIG (reference sequence). For the CDR3, the DNA is TGTGCCTGGAGTGTAGGGCGGGTCCATGAGCAGTTCTTC. Its protein product is CAWSVGRVHEQFF.

This clone was counted once. Other DNA sequences within the sample encode an identical CDR3. The chain recombines TRBV3-1 (or the pseudogene TRBV3-2) with TRBJ2-7; D gene unclear. V was clipped by 3 bases and J by 3 bases, with 6 bases between them. The CDR3 consists of 12 residues. Looked up from germline, CDR1 is LGHDT and CDR2 is YNNKEL (reference sequence). In nucleotides, the CDR3 is TGTGCCAGCAGCCAGGCCAGCTACGAGCAGTACTTC. It is translated as CASSQASYEQYF.

The genes are TRBV6-5 and TRBJ1-2, with 7 bases aligning to TRBD1. Unmatched junction bases numbered 11, after V lost 5 bases and J lost 8 bases. CDR3 size: 14 residues. Germline CDR1 reads MNHEY; CDR2 reads SVGAGI. The CDR3 nucleotides are TGTGCCAGCAGTCAACGACAGGGAGGAGGAGGCTACACCTTC. This codes for CASSQRQGGGGYTF.

The V call is TRBV6-4, the J call TRBJ2-1; 12 positions agree with TRBD2. Germline trimming cut 10 bases from V and 4 bases from J; bases unmatched to any gene: 8. Germline V gene lookup returns CDR1 MRHNA and CDR2 SNTAGT. The CDR3 has 15 residues. This chain's CDR3 is CATDSGLAGYNEQFF. The CDR3 bases are TGTGCCACCGATTCAGGACTAGCGGGGTACAATGAGCAGTTCTTC.

The rearrangement links TRBV25-1 to TRBJ1-1; 8 nucleotides match TRBD1. This CDR3 is built from 16 residues. With 6 bases clipped from V and 6 bases from J, the junction kept 15 bases outside the gene matches. In germline, CDR1 is MGHDK, CDR2 SYGVNS. Here the CDR3 reads CASRHITQGARAEAFF. CDR3 in DNA: TGTGCCAGCAGACATATCACGCAGGGGGCTCGGGCTGAAGCTTTCTTT.

The V call is TRBV2, the J call TRBJ1-3; 9 nucleotides align to TRBD1. The CDR3 is made up of 15 amino acids. Germline V lookup: CDR1 SNHLY, CDR2 FYNNEI. After removal of 6 bases from V and 4 bases from J, the junction contained 7 bases not matched to a gene. The CDR3 DNA follows: TGTGCCAGCAGGGCCGGGACAGGGAACGGAAACACCATATATTTT. Translating it yields CASRAGTGNGNTIYF.

The V and J genes are TRBV2 and TRBJ1-4, with D perhaps TRBD1 (6 bases). Germline assignment: CDR1 SNHLY and CDR2 FYNNEI. CDR3 length: 14 residues. V shed 6 bases and J shed 5 bases, with 13 bases lying between them. The CDR3 DNA reads as TGTGCCAGCAGACCAGACAGGTCAAATGAAAAACTGTTTTTT. Its translation: CASRPDRSNEKLFF. Looking up the rest from reference TRBV2 and TRBJ1-4 gives the full variable domain: EPEVTQTPSHQVTQMGQEVILRCVPISNHLYFYWYRQILGQKVEFLVSFYNNEISEKSEIFDDQFSVERPDGSNFTLKIRSTKLEDSAMYFCASRPDRSNEKLFFGSGTQLSVL.

V gene TRBV19 combines with J gene TRBJ1-2; perhaps TRBD1 as D (5 bases). The CDR3 covers 14 residues. Trimming stripped 8 bases from V and 4 bases from J, with 17 bases between. Per the germline V gene, CDR1 is LNHDA and CDR2 is SQIVND (reference sequence). Here the CDR3 reads CASGEGRGFYGYTF. The DNA for the CDR3 is TGTGCCAGTGGGGAAGGGAGGGGCTTCTATGGCTACACCTTC.